The clone carrying this TCR beta chain has only a few counts. Its antigen is unknown. Trimming cost V 2 bases and J 9 bases; bases outside gene matches: 3. The CDR3 sequence is 14 residues long. The data derive from a study of T-cell memory formation after mild COVID-19. Study-level points and caveats: Second-wave clones with a day 37 peak had unconfirmed SARS-CoV-2 specificity. Clones that contracted clustered mainly in CM and EM if CD4+ and in EMRA if CD8+. Contracting clones from day 15 to 85 showed balanced CD4/CD8; later expanders favored CD4+.

5'RACE with constant-segment primers built TCRalpha and TCRbeta cDNA libraries with UMIs. Using its own MiXCR run on the 5' RACE reads, TCRdb lists one record per CDR3 protein. The data contain roughly 47,000 distinct CDR3 sequences, 7% to 8% of them singletons. The chain joins TRBV12-3 or TRBV12-4 to TRBJ2-2; 10 bases match TRBD1. The sequence was collected from a man between 18 and 35 years old who had mild COVID-19 (a few samples of this study predate the infection). Cell type and time point are not known. The sequencing sample was made of PBMCs or a T cell subset sorted from them (not recorded which). In nucleotides, the CDR3 is TGTGCCAGCAGTTTAAGGGACAGGGGAAGGGAGCTGTTTTTT. Translating it yields CASSLRDRGRELFF.